These 30 T cell receptor beta chains were sequenced from one sample in a study of cytotoxic CD8 clonotypes in ibrutinib-treated CLL. Assay: immunoSEQ multiplex PCR; the TCRdb copy retains only in-frame clones and omits some. The data show around 130,000 clones, about 85% seen once. The material sequenced was PBMCs, taken after 24 months of ibrutinib treatment. Receptors originate from a human donor with chronic lymphocytic leukemia.

The rearrangement joins TRBV5-1 to TRBJ1-2; 8 bases line up with TRBD1. This CDR3 spans 15 amino acids. Trimming took 4 bases from V and 4 from J; bases not matched to a gene: 9. Germline lookup yields CDR1 SGHRS and CDR2 YFSETQ. The CDR3 sequence is CASSLQGAPTYGYTF. CDR3 nucleotides: TGCGCCAGCAGCCTCCAGGGGGCCCCCACCTATGGCTACACCTTC.

The chain is built from TRBV7-3 and TRBJ2-1; D ambiguous. Per the germline V gene, CDR1 is SGHTA and CDR2 is FQGTGA. Trimming removed 2 bases from V and 0 bases from J, with 11 bases in between. CDR3 length: 16 amino acids. The CDR3 bases are TGTGCCAGCAGCTTATTTGGCAAGGGCTCCTACAATGAGCAGTTCTTC. Its translation: CASSLFGKGSYNEQFF.

This rearrangement joins TRBV6-1 to TRBJ2-7; D may be TRBD1 (5 bases). The CDR3 covers 13 residues. The V and J ends lost 6 bases and 0 bases respectively, with 9 bases between them. Germline CDR1 MNHNS, CDR2 SASEGT. CDR3 nucleotide sequence: TGTGCCAGCAGGGAGACAGTCTCCTACGAGCAGTACTTC. It codes for CASRETVSYEQYF.

The V and J genes are TRBV27 and TRBJ1-2, with 7 bases that match TRBD1. Germline CDR1 MNHEY, CDR2 SMNVEV (reference sequence). The CDR3 is made up of 15 amino acids. J gave up 0 bases and V 4 bases, and 5 bases lay outside the gene matches. The CDR3 reads CASSSRQGANYGYTF. Written as DNA, the CDR3 is TGTGCCAGCAGTTCTCGACAGGGAGCTAACTATGGCTACACCTTC.

The rearrangement uses TRBV6-5 and TRBJ1-6; D remains ambiguous. Trimming cost V 7 bases and J 7 bases, with 17 bases left between them. CDR3 length: 15 residues. Germline CDR1 is MNHEY and CDR2 is SVGAGI. CDR3: CASTPARSRNSPLHF. DNA for the CDR3: TGTGCCAGCACGCCGGCGAGATCGAGGAATTCACCCCTCCACTTT.

The chain uses TRBV27 and TRBJ1-5; 8 bases are a match to TRBD1. Trimming cost V 3 bases and J 6 bases; bases outside gene matches: 10. Per germline, CDR1 MNHEY and CDR2 SMNVEV (reference sequence). This CDR3 region has 16 residues. CDR3 region: CASSFNLAGGSQPQHF. CDR3 coding DNA: TGTGCCAGCAGTTTCAATCTGGCAGGGGGCAGTCAGCCCCAGCATTTT.

J is TRBJ2-4 and V is TRBV6-6; TRBD1 aligns across 9 bases. Germline CDR1 and CDR2: MNHNY and SVGAGI (reference sequence). This CDR3 is built from 16 residues. V was clipped by 4 bases and J by 5 bases; unmatched bases: 9. The CDR3, as DNA: TGTGCCAGCAGTTCGCCGGGACAGGGTCCCCAAAACATTCAGTACTTC. Translation gives CASSSPGQGPQNIQYF.

This sequence joins TRBV10-3 and TRBJ1-2, with D unresolved. The V end lost 3 bases, the J end lost 3 bases, and 14 bases lay between the germline ends. CDR3 length: 15 residues. Germline V gene sequence: CDR1 ENHRY, CDR2 SYGVKD. The CDR3 coding sequence is TGTGCCATCAGTGACTCTTCTCGGACCTACTATGGCTACACCTTC. It is translated as CAISDSSRTYYGYTF.

The chain couples TRBV27 to TRBJ2-1; the D gene is possibly TRBD1 (5 bases). V was shortened by 5 bases and J by 10 bases, with 15 bases between the two germline ends. The germline V gene encodes CDR1 MNHEY and CDR2 SMNVEV (reference sequence). The CDR3 is made up of 13 amino acids. The CDR3, as DNA: TGTGCCAGCAGTATAACAGGTCCATTCGAGCAGTTCTTC. This sequence encodes CASSITGPFEQFF.

This sequence joins TRBV4-1 and TRBJ2-3, with 8 positions matching TRBD2. Unmatched junction bases numbered 4, after V lost 0 bases and J lost 2 bases. CDR3 length: 16 residues. Germline V gene lookup returns CDR1 MGHRA and CDR2 YSYEKL. CDR3 sequence: CASSQERAGVTDTQYF. The DNA for the CDR3 is TGCGCCAGCAGCCAAGAAAGAGCGGGGGTCACAGATACGCAGTATTTT.

V and J are TRBV7-2 and TRBJ2-5, with 7 bases lining up with TRBD1. This CDR3 comprises 15 residues. Per germline, CDR1 SGHTA and CDR2 FQGNSA. The J segment lost 3 bases and the V segment lost 5 bases, leaving 9 bases of the junction unmatched. DNA for the CDR3: TGTGCCAGCAGCCTATCCTCAGACAGGGAAGAGACCCAGTACTTC. Encoded protein: CASSLSSDREETQYF.

This chain uses TRBV15 with TRBJ1-1; 8 bases are a match to TRBD1. V shed 1 base, J shed 4 bases, and the junction held 14 bases outside the gene matches. Germline values: CDR1 LNHNV, CDR2 YYDKDF (reference sequence). This CDR3 is built from 18 residues. The CDR3 nucleotides are TGTGCCACCAGCAGAGCTGGCAGGGGGCCAACCAGGACCACTGAAGCTTTCTTT. The encoded protein is CATSRAGRGPTRTTEAFF.

This rearrangement joins TRBV6-1 to TRBJ2-3, with 8 bases lining up with TRBD1. Germline V gene sequence: CDR1 MNHNS, CDR2 SASEGT. The V and J ends lost 8 bases and 2 bases, in that order; junction bases with no gene match: 9. This CDR3 has 15 residues. The CDR3 spells CASRSGTGLTDTQYF. CDR3 in DNA: TGTGCCAGCCGCTCTGGGACAGGTCTCACAGATACGCAGTATTTT.

The J gene is TRBJ2-3, the V gene TRBV21-1; the listed D gene, TRBD1, was not tested against the DNA. TRBV21-1 counts as a pseudogene. This CDR3 contains 17 residues. This CDR3 reads CASSKARGVSSTDTQYF. The CDR3 DNA follows: TGTGCCAGCAGCAAGGCCAGGGGGGTTTCTAGCACAGATACGCAGTATTTT.

The V gene is TRBV11-2, the J gene TRBJ2-5, with D maybe TRBD2 (6 bases). The V end was cut by 1 base, the J end by 5 bases, with 11 bases between. This CDR3 spans 14 amino acids. CDR1 and CDR2 (germline): SGHAT, FQNNGV. CDR3 loop: CASSLVGGGETQYF. The CDR3 region has the DNA TGTGCCAGCAGCTTAGTCGGGGGTGGGGAGACCCAGTACTTC.

The chain is built from TRBV7-9 and TRBJ1-1, with D unclear. V dropped 1 base and J dropped 3 bases, with 12 bases sitting between them. The CDR3 consists of 15 residues. The germline gives CDR1 SEHNR, CDR2 FQNEAQ (reference sequence). Here the CDR3 DNA reads TGTGCCAGCAGCTTAGGGACCGACCCACACACTGAAGCTTTCTTT. Translated: CASSLGTDPHTEAFF.

In this sample, this clone turned up once. This chain joins TRBV18 and TRBJ1-2, with D tentatively TRBD1 (6 bases). V lost 1 base and J 8 bases, leaving 11 bases between the germline ends. The CDR3 has 13 amino acids. The germline V gene encodes CDR1 KGHSH and CDR2 LQKENI. CDR3 loop: CASSPQSGEGYTF. The CDR3 DNA sequence: TGTGCCAGCTCACCACAATCAGGGGAAGGCTACACCTTC.

This chain joins TRBV7-8 and TRBJ1-1; no reliable D call. Trimming left V 1 base short and J 6 bases short, with 12 bases between. CDR3 size: 14 residues. Germline V gene data show CDR1 as SGHVS and CDR2 as FQNEAQ. CDR3 sequence (DNA): TGTGCCAGCAGCTTAGAGCATTTATTCGCTGAAGCTTTCTTT. It codes for CASSLEHLFAEAFF. Looking up the rest from reference TRBV7-8 and TRBJ1-1 gives the full variable domain: GAGVSQSPRYKVAKRGQDVALRCDPISGHVSLFWYQQALGQGPEFLTYFQNEAQLDKSGLPSDRFFAERPEGSVSTLKIQRTQQEDSAVYLCASSLEHLFAEAFFGQGTRLTVV.

The CDR3 reads CASRSDRGTDTQYF. CDR3 DNA sequence: TGTGCCAGCAGGTCGGACAGGGGTACAGATACGCAGTATTTT. This chain links TRBV28 with TRBJ2-3, with TRBD1 matching 9 bases. Germline V gives CDR1 MDHEN, CDR2 SYDVKM. This CDR3 is built from 14 residues. J lost 3 bases, V lost 6 bases, and 4 bases had no gene match. The full variable domain, with the rest looked up from reference TRBV28 and TRBJ2-3, is DVKVTQSSRYLVKRTGEKVFLECVQDMDHENMFWYRQDPGLGLRLIYFSYDVKMKEKGDIPEGYSVSREKKERFSLILESASTNQTSMYLCASRSDRGTDTQYFGPGTRLTVL.

This clone appeared once. This chain joins TRBV4-3 and TRBJ1-1, with D unclear. The CDR3 has 15 residues. V gave up 0 bases and J gave up 5 bases, with 13 bases separating them. Germline CDR1 LGHNA, CDR2 YSLEER. The CDR3 DNA reads as TGCGCCAGCAGCCAAGAAGTAGGGAGAGTTACTGAAGCTTTCTTT. This translates into CASSQEVGRVTEAFF.

V and J are TRBV6-6 and TRBJ1-2; 8 positions match TRBD1. Germline assignment: CDR1 MNHNY and CDR2 SVGAGI (reference sequence). CDR3 length: 14 amino acids. V gave up 2 bases and J gave up 4 bases; unmatched junction bases: 3. CDR3 nucleotides: TGTGCCAGCAGTTACCTGACAGGGGTCTATGGCTACACCTTC. This encodes CASSYLTGVYGYTF.

This chain connects TRBV5-4 to TRBJ2-7, with D perhaps matching TRBD1 or TRBD2 (6 bases each). The CDR3 loop spans 14 amino acids. The germline gives CDR1 SGHNT, CDR2 YYREEE (reference sequence). Deletions cut 2 bases from V and 3 bases from J, with 12 bases between. In DNA form, the CDR3 reads TGTGCCAGCAGCTTCGACCGGGGGCTCTACGAGCAGTACTTC. It is translated as CASSFDRGLYEQYF. The full variable domain, rest sourced from reference TRBV5-4 and TRBJ2-7, is ETGVTQSPTHLIKTRGQQVTLRCSSQSGHNTVSWYQQALGQGPQFIFQYYREEENGRGNFPPRFSGLQFPNYSSELNVNALELDDSALYLCASSFDRGLYEQYFGPGTRLTVT.

The rearrangement uses TRBV6-5 and TRBJ1-5; D unresolved. Germline lookup yields CDR1 MNHEY and CDR2 SVGAGI. The CDR3 contains 15 residues. Trimming stripped 2 bases from V and 2 bases from J, with 10 bases between. As DNA, the CDR3 is TGTGCCAGCAGTTACATGGGGAATGGCAATCAGCCCCAGCATTTT. Amino acids: CASSYMGNGNQPQHF.

This clone came up a few times. The rearrangement uses TRBV28 and TRBJ1-4, with 8 bases matching TRBD1. Germline V gene lookup returns CDR1 MDHEN and CDR2 SYDVKM. The V gene end was trimmed by 3 bases and the J gene end by 8 bases; junction bases not matched to a gene: 5. CDR3 length equals 14 residues. CDR3: CASSLTGVREKLFF. In nucleotides, the CDR3 is TGTGCCAGCAGTTTGACAGGGGTTCGGGAAAAACTGTTTTTT.

The chain uses TRBV5-1 and TRBJ1-5, with unresolved D. The CDR3 runs to 15 residues. V was cut by 0 bases and J by 2 bases, with 9 bases left in between. The germline gives CDR1 SGHRS, CDR2 YFSETQ. The DNA of the CDR3 is TGCGCCAGCAGCTTGGACACAAACGGCAATCAGCCCCAGCATTTT. Protein product: CASSLDTNGNQPQHF. Full variable domain (outside the CDR3, taken from reference TRBV5-1 and TRBJ1-5): KAGVTQTPRYLIKTRGQQVTLSCSPISGHRSVSWYQQTPGQGLQFLFEYFSETQRNKGNFPGRFSGRQFSNSRSEMNVSTLELGDSALYLCASSLDTNGNQPQHFGDGTRLSIL.

V gene TRBV4-3 combines with J gene TRBJ1-2; possibly TRBD1 for D (6 bases). The germline gives CDR1 LGHNA, CDR2 YSLEER. The V gene lost 2 bases and the J gene lost 8 bases, with 12 bases spanning the gap. The CDR3 is made up of 13 amino acids. CDR3 amino acids: CASSQTGSGGYTF. In DNA form, the CDR3 reads TGCGCCAGCAGCCAAACAGGGTCGGGCGGCTACACCTTC.

This rearrangement joins TRBV4-2 to TRBJ1-2, with TRBD1 matching 7 bases. Unmatched junction bases numbered 6, after V lost 0 bases and J lost 5 bases. The CDR3 covers 15 residues. The V gene's germline CDR1 is LGHNA and CDR2 YNFKEQ. CDR3 in DNA: TGTGCCAGCAGCCAAGATTTGGCAGGGGGGTATGGCTACACCTTC. Encoded protein: CASSQDLAGGYGYTF.

V is TRBV11-2 and J is TRBJ1-1; D not resolved. V was clipped by 2 bases and J by 1 base, with 11 bases between them. Germline lookup yields CDR1 SGHAT and CDR2 FQNNGV. CDR3 length equals 15 residues. The CDR3 region has the DNA TGTGCCAGCAGCTTAACAATACCGTCGAACACTGAAGCTTTCTTT. It yields the protein CASSLTIPSNTEAFF.

This clone showed up just a few times. This chain uses TRBV9 with TRBJ1-1; a possible D gene is TRBD1 (5 bases). V was pared by 0 bases and J by 8 bases, with 8 bases between. This CDR3 is built from 12 residues. CDR1 and CDR2 (germline): SGDLS, YYNGEE. The CDR3 DNA reads as TGTGCCAGCAGCGTAGCCGGGGGGGAAGCTTTCTTT. Amino acid sequence: CASSVAGGEAFF.

This clone was observed at least ten times. The V gene is TRBV6-5, the J gene TRBJ2-7; tentatively, D is TRBD2 (7 bases). From germline, CDR1 is MNHEY and CDR2 SVGAGI. Between the trimmed V and J ends, which lost 5 bases and 1 base, there was a span of 15 bases. This CDR3 region has 15 residues. The chain's CDR3 is CASSGRGAGSYEQYF. Written as DNA, the CDR3 is TGTGCCAGCAGTGGCCGGGGGGCAGGGTCCTACGAGCAGTACTTC.